This T cell receptor (beta chain) was sequenced in a study of shared clonotypes between healthy human individuals. The authors split each subset's genomic DNA evenly across several immunoSEQ plates. Data came from immunoSEQ multiplex PCR; TCRdb stores just in-frame clones and leaves some out. The table lists about 960,000 clones, less than 85% of them singletons, with approximately 1.5% in the top ten. V was trimmed by 3 bases and J by 6 bases, leaving 10 bases between them. Germline values: CDR1 SQVTM, CDR2 ANQGSEA. The CDR3 is made up of 12 amino acids. V is TRBV29-1 and J is TRBJ2-3; the D is unclear. The sequence came from a young man in good health. The sample was memory CD4+ T cells sorted from blood. The sample's subset: CD45RA-negative fraction. The CDR3 region has the DNA TGCAGCGTTGAGGGCCCTCCCGATACGCAGTATTTT. Its protein product is CSVEGPPDTQYF.